This T cell receptor (beta chain) comes out of a study of T cell responses to AZD1222 COVID-19 vaccine. The CDR3 is 13 amino acids. The V gene's germline CDR1 is DFQATT and CDR2 SNEGSKA (reference sequence). Between the trimmed V and J ends, which lost 3 bases and 6 bases, there was a span of 13 bases. Assay used: immunoSEQ multiplex PCR; TCRdb lists only in-frame clones, some missing. This sample has approximately 300,000 clones, with around 93% found just once. The chain joins TRBV20-1 to TRBJ2-3; D might be TRBD2 (6 bases). The origin of this receptor is an adult who received the AZD1222 COVID-19 vaccine. The input for sequencing was peripheral blood, taken 28 days after the second AZD1222 dose. This CDR3 reads CSASILAGDTQYF. In DNA form, the CDR3 reads TGCAGTGCTAGTATACTAGCCGGGGATACGCAGTATTTT.